The clone carrying this T cell receptor (beta chain) was counted a few times. This sample is part of a study of shared clonotypes between healthy human individuals. Repertoires were generated with immunoSEQ multiplex PCR, while TCRdb's copy carries only in-frame clones and drops some. The sample shows about 480,000 clones, around 74% of them seen only once. Deletions cut 1 base from V and 5 bases from J, with 7 bases between. CDR1 is SGHTA and CDR2 is FQGNSA in the germline V gene. The CDR3 covers 13 residues. The sequencing input was PBMCs. This TCR derives from a woman between 40 and 55 years old in good health. Some clones in this sample may be carry-over from other donors' samples. The rearrangement uses TRBV7-2 and TRBJ2-3; D uncertain. In DNA, the CDR3 is TGTGCCAGCAGCTTAGAGGTACGAGATACGCAGTATTTT. As protein: CASSLEVRDTQYF.